Listed below are T cell receptor beta chains from one sample, sequenced in a study of patients and donors after allogeneic stem cell transplantation. Using its own MiXCR run on the RT-PCR reads, TCRdb lists one record per CDR3 protein. The sample has about 160,000 distinct CDR3 sequences; around 28% are singletons. The sequenced sample consisted of blood, either unsorted or a sorted T cell fraction (not recorded which). These receptors were collected from a human donor who was either an allogeneic HSCT recipient or a stem cell or donor lymphocyte infusion donor (not recorded which). It is not recorded whose cells these are; they may come from a transplant donor. Both conserved end residues are part of each CDR3. Fields, in order: D gene, clone size, J gene, V gene, CDR3 protein, CDR3 DNA. D genes are given only for firm matches. Clone size is stated in some rows and not others, as once, few, many or a class when expanded.

NA | NA | TRBJ2-6 | TRBV27 | CASSYRVMGPWGFSGANVLTF | TGTGCCAGCAGCTACAGGGTCATGGGGCCCTGGGGCTTCTCTGGGGCCAACGTCCTGACTTTC
NA | NA | TRBJ1-2 | TRBV7-2 | CASSLDRGLAGYTF | TGTGCCAGCAGCTTAGATCGAGGTTTGGCGGGCTACACCTTC
TRBD2 | NA | TRBJ2-1 | TRBV29-1 | CSVGGLALTFF | TGCAGCGTCGGTGGACTAGCGTTGACGTTCTTC
NA | few | TRBJ2-7 | TRBV20-1 | CSARIVDSPPYEQYF | TGCAGTGCTAGAATAGTGGACTCTCCGCCCTACGAGCAGTACTTC
NA | NA | TRBJ1-4 | TRBV7-2 | CASSPRAAATNEKLFF | TGTGCCAGCAGCCCGAGGGCCGCGGCGACTAATGAAAAACTGTTTTTT
NA | NA | TRBJ1-4 | TRBV4-3 | CASSQGTSGGRNEKLFF | TGCGCCAGCAGCCAAGGCACCTCCGGGGGGAGAAATGAAAAACTGTTTTTT
TRBD1 | few | TRBJ1-2 | TRBV27 | CASSIRRTGAYGYTF | TGTGCCAGCAGTATCCGGCGGACAGGGGCCTATGGCTACACCTTC
TRBD1 | NA | TRBJ1-2 | TRBV24-1 | CATSDPTGDLYGYTF | TGTGCCACCAGTGATCCAACAGGGGATCTCTATGGCTACACCTTC
NA | few | TRBJ2-7 | TRBV18 | CASSPPSGSSSYEQYF | TGTGCCAGCTCACCACCGTCTGGGTCCAGCTCCTACGAGCAGTACTTC
NA | few | TRBJ1-2 | TRBV20-1 | CSARAADSVYGYTF | TGCAGTGCTAGAGCTGCTGACAGCGTCTATGGCTACACCTTC
NA | few | TRBJ1-1 | TRBV28 | CASSPPTASEAFF | TGTGCCAGCAGTCCCCCGACCGCTTCGGAAGCTTTCTTT
NA | NA | TRBJ2-4 | TRBV12-3/TRBV12-4 | CASSLASLAKNIQYF | TGTGCCAGCAGTTTAGCGTCCCTAGCCAAAAACATTCAGTACTTC
NA | NA | TRBJ1-3 | TRBV20-1 | CSARPAGWDTIYF | TGCAGTGCTAGACCCGCAGGTTGGGACACCATATATTTT
TRBD1 | NA | TRBJ2-5 | TRBV29-1 | CSVGTGLETQYF | TGCAGCGTGGGGACAGGGCTGGAGACCCAGTACTTC
NA | NA | TRBJ2-7 | TRBV7-9 | CASRDGLYGDYEQYF | TGTGCCAGCAGGGATGGATTATATGGGGATTACGAGCAGTACTTC
TRBD1 | NA | TRBJ2-7 | TRBV10-3 | CAISDPGGPYYEQYF | TGTGCCATCAGTGACCCAGGGGGCCCCTACTACGAGCAGTACTTC
TRBD1 | NA | TRBJ2-2 | TRBV7-3 | CASSLDRGNTGELFF | TGTGCCAGCAGCCTGGACAGGGGGAACACCGGGGAGCTGTTTTTT
NA | NA | TRBJ1-1 | TRBV5-1 | CASSSAGWGEAFF | TGCGCCAGCAGCTCAGCGGGTTGGGGTGAAGCTTTCTTT
TRBD1 | NA | TRBJ1-1 | TRBV18 | CASALQGEMNTEAFF | TGTGCCAGCGCACTACAGGGGGAGATGAACACTGAAGCTTTCTTT
NA | NA | TRBJ2-1 | TRBV4-3 | CASSQEPATSSYNEQFF | TGCGCCAGCAGCCAAGAACCGGCGACTAGCTCCTACAATGAGCAGTTCTTC
NA | NA | TRBJ1-6 | TRBV7-9 | CAGTSDNSPLHF | TGTGCCGGTACGTCGGATAATTCACCCCTCCACTTT
TRBD2 | NA | TRBJ2-3 | TRBV4-3 | CASSQDFGTSASDTQYF | TGCGCCAGCAGCCAAGATTTCGGGACTAGCGCCTCAGATACGCAGTATTTT
NA | few | TRBJ2-3 | TRBV29-1 | CSVVTGPSTDTQYF | TGCAGCGTTGTAACGGGGCCCAGCACAGATACGCAGTATTTT
NA | NA | TRBJ1-4 | TRBV28 | CASSSRDGTNEKLFF | TGTGCCAGCAGTTCACGGGACGGCACTAATGAAAAACTGTTTTTT
TRBD1 | NA | TRBJ2-7 | TRBV18 | CASSPGQGFNEQYF | TGTGCCAGCTCACCGGGACAGGGGTTTAACGAGCAGTACTTC
NA | NA | TRBJ2-4 | TRBV6-2/TRBV6-3 | CAVGAGGDLVIQYF | TGTGCCGTCGGCGCAGGGGGGGACCTTGTCATTCAGTACTTC
TRBD1 | NA | TRBJ1-1 | TRBV24-1 | CATRPGQGASEAFF | TGTGCCACCAGACCGGGACAGGGGGCCTCTGAAGCTTTCTTT
NA | NA | TRBJ1-5 | TRBV16 | CASSPSPKNRMTQPQHF | TGTGCCAGCAGCCCCTCTCCAAAGAACAGGATGACACAGCCCCAGCATTTT
NA | NA | TRBJ2-7 | TRBV7-9 | CASSLVGSSYEQYF | TGTGCCAGCAGCTTAGTCGGTAGCTCCTACGAGCAGTACTTC
NA | NA | TRBJ2-7 | TRBV7-9 | CASSSIAEYTGVVVYEQYF | TGTGCCAGCAGCTCCATAGCGGAGTATACCGGTGTTGTAGTATACGAGCAGTACTTC
TRBD1 | many | TRBJ1-5 | TRBV19 | CASMSLQGNQPQHF | TGTGCCAGTATGAGCCTACAGGGGAATCAGCCCCAGCATTTT
NA | NA | TRBJ2-1 | TRBV12-3/TRBV12-4 | CASSLVTVSYNEQFF | TGTGCCAGCAGTTTAGTGACAGTCTCCTACAATGAGCAGTTCTTC
TRBD1 | NA | TRBJ2-7 | TRBV20-1 | CSARGRTGRYEQYF | TGCAGTGCTAGAGGGCGGACAGGACGCTACGAGCAGTACTTC
TRBD1 | NA | TRBJ1-1 | TRBV29-1 | CSVGDRANTEAFF | TGCAGCGTGGGGGACAGGGCGAACACTGAAGCTTTCTTT
NA | few | TRBJ1-2 | TRBV5-1 | CASSDPYGYTF | TGCGCCAGCAGCGACCCTTATGGCTACACCTTC
NA | many | TRBJ1-1 | TRBV11-2 | CASSLGLNTEAFF | TGTGCCAGCAGCTTGGGCCTGAACACTGAAGCTTTCTTT
TRBD1 | few | TRBJ2-7 | TRBV10-3 | CAIGDSFSYEQYF | TGTGCCATCGGGGACAGCTTTTCCTACGAGCAGTACTTC
TRBD2 | few | TRBJ2-1 | TRBV2 | CASVGLAGGPYNEQFF | TGTGCCAGCGTCGGACTAGCGGGAGGGCCTTACAATGAGCAGTTCTTC
TRBD2 | NA | TRBJ2-7 | TRBV27 | CASMVLAGVVEQYF | TGTGCCAGCATGGTCCTAGCGGGGGTGGTCGAGCAGTACTTC
NA | few | TRBJ2-3 | TRBV7-8 | CASSLVLTSRTDTQYF | TGTGCCAGCAGCTTAGTTCTAACTAGCCGCACAGATACGCAGTATTTT
NA | NA | TRBJ2-1 | TRBV20-1 | CSAKRSGSYNEQFF | TGCAGTGCCAAGAGGAGCGGGTCCTACAATGAGCAGTTCTTC
NA | NA | TRBJ2-4 | TRBV7-6 | CASSSPRQFKNIQYF | TGTGCCAGCAGCTCCCCCAGGCAATTCAAAAACATTCAGTACTTC
TRBD2 | NA | TRBJ2-3 | TRBV5-6 | CASSSEREDLTDTQYF | TGTGCCAGCAGCTCAGAGCGGGAGGATCTCACAGATACGCAGTATTTT
NA | NA | TRBJ2-5 | TRBV5-1 | CASSLVSGRGQETQYF | TGCGCCAGCAGCTTGGTCTCGGGCAGGGGACAAGAGACCCAGTACTTC
NA | NA | TRBJ1-5 | TRBV12-3/TRBV12-4 | CASSKSPFQPQHF | TGTGCCAGCAGTAAGTCGCCCTTCCAGCCCCAGCATTTT
NA | NA | TRBJ2-7 | TRBV21-1 | CASQGLLWQYF | TGTGCCAGTCAGGGCCTTTTATGGCAGTACTTC
NA | few | TRBJ1-1 | TRBV5-6 | CASSSDLNTEAFF | TGTGCCAGCAGCTCGGATTTGAACACTGAAGCTTTCTTT
NA | many | TRBJ1-5 | TRBV28 | CASAQGRQPQHF | TGTGCCAGCGCACAGGGAAGACAGCCCCAGCATTTT
TRBD2 | NA | TRBJ2-7 | TRBV6-6 | CASTQTSGRLYEQYF | TGTGCCAGCACCCAAACTAGCGGGAGGCTCTACGAGCAGTACTTC
NA | many | TRBJ1-5 | TRBV12-3/TRBV12-4 | CASSLGGTQPQHF | TGTGCCAGCAGTTTGGGGGGGACCCAGCCCCAGCATTTT
TRBD1 | few | TRBJ2-4 | TRBV6-2/TRBV6-3 | CASSYSYGTEKNIQYF | TGTGCCAGCAGTTACTCCTACGGGACAGAAAAAAACATTCAGTACTTC
NA | NA | TRBJ2-3 | TRBV29-1 | CSVRLIVIPDTQYF | TGCAGCGTCCGACTGATAGTTATTCCAGATACGCAGTATTTT
TRBD1 | many | TRBJ1-2 | TRBV12-3/TRBV12-4 | CASSLGPGQGNGYTF | TGTGCCAGCAGCCTGGGACCGGGACAGGGGAATGGCTACACCTTC
NA | NA | TRBJ1-1 | TRBV15 | CATSRNRNTEAFF | TGTGCCACCAGCAGGAACAGGAACACTGAAGCTTTCTTT
NA | NA | TRBJ2-1 | TRBV21-1 | CASSKGCNEQFF | TGTGCCAGCAGCAAAGGGTGTAACGAGCAGTTCTTC